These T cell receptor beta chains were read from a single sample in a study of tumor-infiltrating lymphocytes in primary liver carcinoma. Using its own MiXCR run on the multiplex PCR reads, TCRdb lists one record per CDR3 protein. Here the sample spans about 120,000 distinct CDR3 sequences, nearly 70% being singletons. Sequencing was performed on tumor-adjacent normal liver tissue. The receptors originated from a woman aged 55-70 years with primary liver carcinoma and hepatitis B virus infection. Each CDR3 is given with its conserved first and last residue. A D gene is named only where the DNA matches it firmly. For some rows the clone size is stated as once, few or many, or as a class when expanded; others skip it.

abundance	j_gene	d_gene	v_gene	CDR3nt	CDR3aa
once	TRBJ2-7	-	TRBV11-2	TGCGCCAGCAGCTTTAAAGCTACCACAGGCTACGAGCAACACTTC	CASSFKATTGYEQHF
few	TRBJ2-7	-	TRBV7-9	TGTGCCAGCAGCCCAAGAGGCGGCTACGAGCAGTACTTC	CASSPRGGYEQYF
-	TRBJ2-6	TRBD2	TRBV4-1	TGCGCCAGGAGCCTACCAACTAGCGGGAGAAGCACTCGGGCCAGCGTCCTGACTTTC	CARSLPTSGRSTRASVLTF
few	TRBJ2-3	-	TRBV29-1	TGCAGCGTGACGACGGCGGGAGATACGCAGTATTTT	CSVTTAGDTQYF
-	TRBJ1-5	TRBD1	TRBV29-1	TGCAGCGTGGGGGACAGGACTAGCAATCAGCCCCAGCATTTT	CSVGDRTSNQPQHF
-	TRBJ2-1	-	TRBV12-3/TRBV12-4	TGTGCCAGCACGCGGGGATCCTACAGTGAGCAGTTCTTC	CASTRGSYSEQFF
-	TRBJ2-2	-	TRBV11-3	TGTGCCAGCAGCAGTAGACAGTGGTCGACCGGGGAGCTGTTTTTT	CASSSRQWSTGELFF
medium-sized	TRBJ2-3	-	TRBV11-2	TGTGCCAGCAGCTTAGTTTTAAGAGATACGCAGTATTTT	CASSLVLRDTQYF
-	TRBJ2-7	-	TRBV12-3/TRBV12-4	TGTGCCAGCAGCCCCAGGGACGGGAACTCCCACGAGCAGTACTTC	CASSPRDGNSHEQYF
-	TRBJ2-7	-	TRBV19	TGTGCCAGCGTACGCGGGGAGCCCTACGAGCAGTACTTC	CASVRGEPYEQYF
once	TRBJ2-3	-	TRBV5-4	TGTGCCAGCAGCACCCCGGTCGTCGATACGCAGTATTTC	CASSTPVVDTQYF
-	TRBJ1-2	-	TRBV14	TGTGCCATCAGCCTTCCCGGGACGCTGACCCAAGGCTACACCTTC	CAISLPGTLTQGYTF
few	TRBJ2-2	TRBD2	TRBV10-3	TGTGCCATCAGTGAGTCGCGGACTAGCGTCGGGGAGCTGTTTTTT	CAISESRTSVGELFF
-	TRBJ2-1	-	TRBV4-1	TGCGTCAGCAGCCAAGAGATTCATGGGGGAGACTCTTACAATGAGCAGTTCTTC	CVSSQEIHGGDSYNEQFF
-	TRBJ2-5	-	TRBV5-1	TGCGCCAGCAGCTTATGGGGGGAGTACCAAGATACCCAGTACTTC	CASSLWGEYQDTQYF
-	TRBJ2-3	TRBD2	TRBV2	TGCGCCAGCTGGAGGCTGGGACTAGCGGGAACGACCACAGATACGCAGTATTTT	CASWRLGLAGTTTDTQYF
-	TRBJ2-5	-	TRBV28	TGTACCAGCAGTTTTGGTCTGTGGTCAGAGACCCAGTACTTC	CTSSFGLWSETQYF
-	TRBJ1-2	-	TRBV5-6	TGTGTCAGCAGCTTGGTCGGGCGGCTTCCGGACGGCTACACCTTC	CVSSLVGRLPDGYTF
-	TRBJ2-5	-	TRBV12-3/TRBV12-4	TGTGCCAGCAGTTTGTGGCCCTGGAAGGACACAGAGACCCAGTACTTC	CASSLWPWKDTETQYF
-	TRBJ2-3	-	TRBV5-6	TGTGCCAGCAGCCTGGTTGGCATCCTCGCGCAGTATTTT	CASSLVGILAQYF
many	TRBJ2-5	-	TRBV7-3	TGTGCCAGCAGCCCTGACGGGAGTACAAAGACCCAGTACTTC	CASSPDGSTKTQYF
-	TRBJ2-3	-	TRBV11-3	TGTGCCAGCAGCTTAGGGTTGTGGACTACCTACACAGATACGCAGTATTTT	CASSLGLWTTYTDTQYF
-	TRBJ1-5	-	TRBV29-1	TGCAGTGTTGCCTTCCCAGGGGCACGCAATCAGCCCCAGCATTTT	CSVAFPGARNQPQHF
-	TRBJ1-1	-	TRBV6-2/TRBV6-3	TGTGCCAGCAGTTACAGGGGGGAGACTTATGAACCTTTCTTT	CASSYRGETYEPFF
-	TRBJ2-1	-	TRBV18	TGTGCCAGCTCACCACCGTCAAGGGCTTCAAACAATGTGCAGTTCTTC	CASSPPSRASNNVQFF
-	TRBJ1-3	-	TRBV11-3	TGTGCCAGCAGGACTACAGGTACTTTCATTCCTGGAAACACCATATATTTT	CASRTTGTFIPGNTIYF
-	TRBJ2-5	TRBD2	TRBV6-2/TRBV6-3	TGTGCCAGCAGTAGGCGGACTAGTGGGGCACGTGGGCAGTACTTC	CASSRRTSGARGQYF
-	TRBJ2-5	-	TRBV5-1	TGCGCCAGCAACGCCACAACCTACCAAGAGACCCAGTACTTC	CASNATTYQETQYF
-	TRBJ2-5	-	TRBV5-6	TGTGCCAGCAGCTTGTATGGGGCGGGAAATGAGACCCGGTACTTC	CASSLYGAGNETRYF
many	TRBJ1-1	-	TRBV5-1	TGCGCCAGCACCGCCGTTCTAGGTACTGAAGCTTTCTTT	CASTAVLGTEAFF
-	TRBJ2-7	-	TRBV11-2	TGTGCCAGCAGCTTAATCCCGAGAGGGGCCTACGGGCAGTACTTC	CASSLIPRGAYGQYF
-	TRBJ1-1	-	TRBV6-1	TGTGCCAGCAGTGACCCGGGGTTAAACACTGAAGCTTCCTTT	CASSDPGLNTEASF
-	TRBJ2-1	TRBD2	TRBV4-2	TGTGCCAGCAGCCAGGAGTCGGGAGGGCCAACCAATGTGCAGTTCTTC	CASSQESGGPTNVQFF
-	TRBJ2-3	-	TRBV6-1	TGTGCCAGCAGTGGAGCCCCCTCATCGGATATGCAGTATTTT	CASSGAPSSDMQYF
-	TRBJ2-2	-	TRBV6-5	TGTGCCAGCAGTTACGGCCCCCTCGGTCCCCGGGAGCTGTTTTTT	CASSYGPLGPRELFF
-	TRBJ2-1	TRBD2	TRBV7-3	TGTGCCAGCAGTGCTCCTAGCGGGAACAATGAGCAGTTCTTC	CASSAPSGNNEQFF
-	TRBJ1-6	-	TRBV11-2	TGTGCCAGCAGCTTTGTTGTATGGGGCAGGAGAGATTATTCACCCCTCCACTTT	CASSFVVWGRRDYSPLHF
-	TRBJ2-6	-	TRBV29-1	TGCAGCATTGTGGTGGAAGGGACTGGGACCAACGTCCTGACTTTC	CSIVVEGTGTNVLTF
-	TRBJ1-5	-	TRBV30	TGTGCCTGGAACGGGAGACTGAATCAGCCCCAGCATTTC	CAWNGRLNQPQHF
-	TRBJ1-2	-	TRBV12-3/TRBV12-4	TGTGCCAGCAGCTCGAGGGCAGGGTACGGCTACACCTTC	CASSSRAGYGYTF
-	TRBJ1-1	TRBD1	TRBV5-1	TGTGCCAGCAGCTACTCGACAGGGGGCAAGGGGGCTTTCTTT	CASSYSTGGKGAFF
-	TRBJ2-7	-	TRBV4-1	TGCGCCAACAGCCAAGAATGGTGGAGATCCTACGAGCAGTACTTC	CANSQEWWRSYEQYF
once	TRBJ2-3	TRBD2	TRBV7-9	TGTGCCAGCAGCAATACTAGCGGGAGCACAGATACGCAGTATTTT	CASSNTSGSTDTQYF
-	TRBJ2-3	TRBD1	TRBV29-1	TGCAGCGTTGGAGGGGGCGTGACAAATACGCAATATTTT	CSVGGGVTNTQYF
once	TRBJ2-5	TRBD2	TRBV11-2	TGTGCCAGCACCTTACTACTAGCGGGATTGGAAGAGACCCAGTACTTC	CASTLLLAGLEETQYF
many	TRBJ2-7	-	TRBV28	TGTGCCAGCAGATCTTCTTCGGGATCCTACGAGCAGTACTTC	CASRSSSGSYEQYF
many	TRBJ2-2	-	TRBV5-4	TGTGCCAGCAGCCCCGGAGGGAGGTATAACACCGGGGAGCTGTTTTTT	CASSPGGRYNTGELFF
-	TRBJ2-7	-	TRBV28	TGTGCCAGCGGCTTTTTGAGGACGCATAATTACGAGCAGTACTTC	CASGFLRTHNYEQYF
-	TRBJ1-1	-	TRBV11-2	TGTGCAGGCAGCCCACGGAGGAGCATACCGAACGCTGAAGCTTTCTTT	CAGSPRRSIPNAEAFF
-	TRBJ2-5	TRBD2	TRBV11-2	TGTGCCAATAGCTCGTACGGGGGGGGAGAGGCCCAGTACTTC	CANSSYGGGEAQYF
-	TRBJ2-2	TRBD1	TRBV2	TGTGCCAGCAGTACAGGGACAGGGGGCATCGGGGAGCTGTTTTTT	CASSTGTGGIGELFF
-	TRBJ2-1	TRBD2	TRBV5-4	TGTGCCAGCAACTCACTAGCGGCCTCCTACAATGATCAGTTCTTC	CASNSLAASYNDQFF
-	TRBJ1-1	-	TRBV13	TGTGCCAGCAGCCGTCTGGGGATTGGGTACACTGAAACTTTCTTT	CASSRLGIGYTETFF
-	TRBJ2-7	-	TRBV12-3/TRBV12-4	TGTGCCGGCAGTTTGGGAGGAAACGTGCAGTACTTC	CAGSLGGNVQYF
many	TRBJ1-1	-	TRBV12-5	TGTGCTAGTGGTTTGGATCATTACACTGAAGCTTTCTTT	CASGLDHYTEAFF
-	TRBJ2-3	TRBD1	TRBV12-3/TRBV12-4	TGTGCCAGCATACGGACAGGGAAGACAGATACACAGTATTTT	CASIRTGKTDTQYF
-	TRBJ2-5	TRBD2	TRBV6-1	TGTGCCAGCAATGAAAGAGGGCTAGCGGGAGGCCTTATAGAGACCCAGTACTTC	CASNERGLAGGLIETQYF